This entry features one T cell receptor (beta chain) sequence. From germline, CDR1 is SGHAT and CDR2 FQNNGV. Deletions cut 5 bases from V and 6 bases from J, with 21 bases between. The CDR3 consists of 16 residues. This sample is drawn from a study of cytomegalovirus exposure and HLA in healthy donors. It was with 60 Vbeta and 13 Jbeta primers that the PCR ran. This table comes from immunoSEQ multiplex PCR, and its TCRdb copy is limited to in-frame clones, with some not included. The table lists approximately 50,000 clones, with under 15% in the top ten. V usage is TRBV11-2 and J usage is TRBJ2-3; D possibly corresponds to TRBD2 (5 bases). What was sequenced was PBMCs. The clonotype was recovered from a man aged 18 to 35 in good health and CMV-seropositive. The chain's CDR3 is CASSPVGGWRRDTQYF. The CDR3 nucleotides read TGTGCCAGCAGCCCTGTCGGTGGTTGGAGGCGGGATACGCAGTATTTT.